This T cell receptor (beta chain) was sequenced for a study of post-analysis software for immune sequencing data. Looking at the study overall: Some patients lacked subtype; others had relapsing-remitting, secondary progressive or progressive-relapsing disease. The study, taken as a whole, reports: When patients were compared with controls, five TRBV segments were more frequent, TRBV5-6, TRBV5-1 and TRBV20-1 among them.

Unique molecular identifiers were present in the TCR beta cDNA libraries. TCRdb independently ran MiXCR on the PCR reads; one entry per CDR3 protein. This sample yields 250,000 to 300,000 distinct CDR3 sequences, of which less than 40% are seen a single time; around 4.8% belongs to the top ten. This clonotype has a count of ten or more. Its antigen remains unidentified. V was trimmed by 1 base and J by 1 base, leaving 7 bases between them. The CDR3 extends over 14 amino acids. CDR1 KGHSH and CDR2 LQKENI come from the germline V gene. Sample: blood. The V call is TRBV18, the J call TRBJ2-5; D unresolved. The source is a girl aged 10-17 years with multiple sclerosis. The CDR3 region is CASSPRQSQETQYF. The DNA for the CDR3 is TGTGCCAGCTCACCACGCCAATCCCAAGAGACCCAGTACTTC.